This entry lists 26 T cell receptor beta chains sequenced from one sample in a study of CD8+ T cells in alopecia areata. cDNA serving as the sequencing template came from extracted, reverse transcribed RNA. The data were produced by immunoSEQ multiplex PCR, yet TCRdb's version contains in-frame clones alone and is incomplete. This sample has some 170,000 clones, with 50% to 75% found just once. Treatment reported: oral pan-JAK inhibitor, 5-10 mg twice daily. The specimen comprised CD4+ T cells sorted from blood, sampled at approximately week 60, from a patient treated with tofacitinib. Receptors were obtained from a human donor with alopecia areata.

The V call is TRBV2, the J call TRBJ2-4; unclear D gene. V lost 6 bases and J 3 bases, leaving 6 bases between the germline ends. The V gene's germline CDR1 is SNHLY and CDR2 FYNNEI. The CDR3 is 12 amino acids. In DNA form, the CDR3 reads TGTGCCAGCAGGGGGATCAAAAACATTCAGTACTTC. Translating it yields CASRGIKNIQYF.

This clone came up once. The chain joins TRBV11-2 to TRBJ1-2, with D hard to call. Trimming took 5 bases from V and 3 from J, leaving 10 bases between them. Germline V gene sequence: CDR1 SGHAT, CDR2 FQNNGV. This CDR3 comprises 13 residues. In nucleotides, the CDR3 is TGTGCCAGCAGCCCCGTAAGAGACTATGGCTACACCTTC. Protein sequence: CASSPVRDYGYTF.

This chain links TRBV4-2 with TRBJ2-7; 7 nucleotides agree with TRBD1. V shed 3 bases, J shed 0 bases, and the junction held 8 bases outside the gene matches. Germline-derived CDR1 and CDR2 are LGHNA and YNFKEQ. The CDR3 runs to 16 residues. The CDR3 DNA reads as TGTGCCAGCAGCCAGGATAACAGGGGCCGCTCCTACGAGCAGTACTTC. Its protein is CASSQDNRGRSYEQYF.

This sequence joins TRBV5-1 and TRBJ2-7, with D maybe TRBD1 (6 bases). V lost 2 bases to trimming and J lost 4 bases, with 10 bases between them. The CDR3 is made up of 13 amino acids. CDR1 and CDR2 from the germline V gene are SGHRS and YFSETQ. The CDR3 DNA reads TGCGCCAGCAGCTTACCTGGACAGTACGAGCAGTACTTC. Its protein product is CASSLPGQYEQYF.

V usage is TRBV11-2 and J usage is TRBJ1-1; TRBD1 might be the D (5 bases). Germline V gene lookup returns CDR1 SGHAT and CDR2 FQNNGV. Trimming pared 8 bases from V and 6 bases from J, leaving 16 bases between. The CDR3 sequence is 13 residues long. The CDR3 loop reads CASSRGRGSEAFF. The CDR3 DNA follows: TGTGCCAGCTCCAGAGGGAGGGGTTCTGAAGCTTTCTTT.

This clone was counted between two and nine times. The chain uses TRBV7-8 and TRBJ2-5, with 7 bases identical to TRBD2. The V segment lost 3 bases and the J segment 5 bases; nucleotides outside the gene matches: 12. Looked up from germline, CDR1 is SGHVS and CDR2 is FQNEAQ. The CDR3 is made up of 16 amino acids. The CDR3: CASSFPGLPPSETQYF. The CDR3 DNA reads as TGTGCCAGCAGCTTCCCGGGACTACCCCCGTCGGAGACCCAGTACTTC. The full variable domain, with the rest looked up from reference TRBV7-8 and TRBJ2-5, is GAGVSQSPRYKVAKRGQDVALRCDPISGHVSLFWYQQALGQGPEFLTYFQNEAQLDKSGLPSDRFFAERPEGSVSTLKIQRTQQEDSAVYLCASSFPGLPPSETQYFGPGTRLLVL.

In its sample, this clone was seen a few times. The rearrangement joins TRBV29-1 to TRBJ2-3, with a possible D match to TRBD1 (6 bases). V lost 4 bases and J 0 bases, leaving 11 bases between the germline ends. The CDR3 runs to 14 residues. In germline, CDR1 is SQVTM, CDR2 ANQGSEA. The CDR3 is CSVVNRASTDTQYF. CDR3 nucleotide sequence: TGCAGCGTTGTCAACAGGGCTAGCACAGATACGCAGTATTTT.

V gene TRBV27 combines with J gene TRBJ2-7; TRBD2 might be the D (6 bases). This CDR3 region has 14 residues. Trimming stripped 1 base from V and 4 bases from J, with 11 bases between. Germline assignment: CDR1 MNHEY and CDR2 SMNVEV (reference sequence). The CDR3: CASSLLPRGYEQYF. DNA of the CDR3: TGTGCCAGCAGTTTATTACCCCGGGGGTACGAGCAGTACTTC.

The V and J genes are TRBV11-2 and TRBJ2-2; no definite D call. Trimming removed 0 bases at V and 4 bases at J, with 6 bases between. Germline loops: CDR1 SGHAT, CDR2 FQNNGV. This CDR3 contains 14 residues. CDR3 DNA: TGTGCCAGCAGCTTAGATAAGTCCACCGGGGAGCTGTTTTTT. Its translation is CASSLDKSTGELFF.

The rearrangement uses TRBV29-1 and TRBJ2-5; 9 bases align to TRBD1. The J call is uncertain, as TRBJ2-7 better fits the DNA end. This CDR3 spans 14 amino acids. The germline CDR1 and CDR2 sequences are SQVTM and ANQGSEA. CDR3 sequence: CSVSPGQGPFEQYF. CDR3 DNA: TGCAGCGTGAGTCCGGGACAGGGCCCGTTCGAGCAGTACTTC.

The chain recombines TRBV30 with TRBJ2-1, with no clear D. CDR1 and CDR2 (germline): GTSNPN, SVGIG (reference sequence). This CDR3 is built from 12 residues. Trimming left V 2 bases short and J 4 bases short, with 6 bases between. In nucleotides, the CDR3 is TGTGCCTGGAGTCCGCAGTACAATGAGCAGTTCTTC. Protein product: CAWSPQYNEQFF.

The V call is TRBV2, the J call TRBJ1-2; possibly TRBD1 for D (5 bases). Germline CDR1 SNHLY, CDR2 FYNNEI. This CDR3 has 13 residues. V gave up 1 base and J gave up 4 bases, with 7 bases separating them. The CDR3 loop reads CASSEDRIYGYTF. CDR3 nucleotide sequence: TGTGCCAGCAGTGAAGACAGGATCTATGGCTACACCTTC. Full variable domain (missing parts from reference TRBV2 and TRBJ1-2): EPEVTQTPSHQVTQMGQEVILRCVPISNHLYFYWYRQILGQKVEFLVSFYNNEISEKSEIFDDQFSVERPDGSNFTLKIRSTKLEDSAMYFCASSEDRIYGYTFGSGTRLTVV.

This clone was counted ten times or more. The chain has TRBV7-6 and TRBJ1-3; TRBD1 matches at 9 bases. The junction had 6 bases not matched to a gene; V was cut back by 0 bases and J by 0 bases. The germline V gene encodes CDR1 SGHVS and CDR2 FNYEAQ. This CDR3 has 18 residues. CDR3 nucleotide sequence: TGTGCCAGCAGCTTAGCAGTAGGACAGGGGAGCTCTGGAAACACCATATATTTT. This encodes CASSLAVGQGSSGNTIYF. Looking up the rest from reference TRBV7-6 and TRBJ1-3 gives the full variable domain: GAGVSQSPRYKVTKRGQDVALRCDPISGHVSLYWYRQALGQGPEFLTYFNYEAQQDKSGLPNDRFSAERPEGSISTLTIQRTEQRDSAMYRCASSLAVGQGSSGNTIYFGEGSWLTVV.

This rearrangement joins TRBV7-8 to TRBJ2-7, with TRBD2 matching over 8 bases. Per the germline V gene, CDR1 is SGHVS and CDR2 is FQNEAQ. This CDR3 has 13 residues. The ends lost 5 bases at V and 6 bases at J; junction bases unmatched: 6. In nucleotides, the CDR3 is TGTGCCAGCAGCCGAAGACGGGAGGGCGAGCAGTACTTC. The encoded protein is CASSRRREGEQYF.

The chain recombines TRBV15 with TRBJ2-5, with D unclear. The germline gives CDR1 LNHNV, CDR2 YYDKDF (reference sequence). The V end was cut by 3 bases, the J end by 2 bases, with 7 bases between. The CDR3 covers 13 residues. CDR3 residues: CATSSGVQETQYF. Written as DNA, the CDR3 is TGTGCCACCAGCAGTGGGGTACAAGAGACCCAGTACTTC.

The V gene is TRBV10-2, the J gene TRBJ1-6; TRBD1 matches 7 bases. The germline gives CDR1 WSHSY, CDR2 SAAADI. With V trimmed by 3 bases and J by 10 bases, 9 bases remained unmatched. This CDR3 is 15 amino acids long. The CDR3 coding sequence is TGCGCCAGCAGTGACCGACAGGGTGAAAAATCACCCCTCCACTTT. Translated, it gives CASSDRQGEKSPLHF.

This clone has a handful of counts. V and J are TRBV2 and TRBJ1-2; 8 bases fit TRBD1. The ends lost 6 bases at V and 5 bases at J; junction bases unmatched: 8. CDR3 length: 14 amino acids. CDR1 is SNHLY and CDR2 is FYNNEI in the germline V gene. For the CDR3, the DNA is TGTGCCAGCAGAGATAGGACAGGGCCTTATGGCTACACCTTC. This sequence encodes CASRDRTGPYGYTF.

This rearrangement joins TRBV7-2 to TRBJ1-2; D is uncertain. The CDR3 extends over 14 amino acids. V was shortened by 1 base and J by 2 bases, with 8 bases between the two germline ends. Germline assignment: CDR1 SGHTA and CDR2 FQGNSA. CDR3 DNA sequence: TGTGCCAGCAGCTTAGTTAGGGCAAACTATGGCTACACCTTC. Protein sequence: CASSLVRANYGYTF.

CDR3 loop: CAGGSGNTIYF. In nucleotides, the CDR3 is TGTGCCGGGGGCTCTGGAAACACCATATATTTT. The chain links TRBV12-5 to TRBJ1-3, with D possibly matching TRBD1 (5 bases). CDR1 and CDR2 (germline): LGHNT, FRNRAP. CDR3 length: 11 amino acids.

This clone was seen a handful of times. CDR3 sequence (DNA): TGTGCCAGCAGCCCAAGAGGGTCAAGCACAGATACGCAGTATTTT. Amino acid sequence: CASSPRGSSTDTQYF. The V call is TRBV7-2, the J call TRBJ2-3; tentative D call: TRBD2 (5 bases). CDR3 length equals 15 residues. The V gene's germline CDR1 is SGHTA and CDR2 FQGNSA. V lost 5 bases to trimming and J lost 0 bases, with 12 bases between them.

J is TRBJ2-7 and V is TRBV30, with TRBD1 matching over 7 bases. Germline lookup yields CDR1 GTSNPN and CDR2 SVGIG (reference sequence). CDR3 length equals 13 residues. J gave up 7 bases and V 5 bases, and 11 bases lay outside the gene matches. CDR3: CAWATGTMWEQYF. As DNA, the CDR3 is TGTGCCTGGGCGACAGGGACCATGTGGGAGCAGTACTTC.

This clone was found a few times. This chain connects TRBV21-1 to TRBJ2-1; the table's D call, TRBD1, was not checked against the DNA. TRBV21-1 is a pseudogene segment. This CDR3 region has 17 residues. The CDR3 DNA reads TGTGCCAGCAGCCTCAGTCCTGGAGGACAGGGGACCCATGAGCAGTTCTTC. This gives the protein CASSLSPGGQGTHEQFF.

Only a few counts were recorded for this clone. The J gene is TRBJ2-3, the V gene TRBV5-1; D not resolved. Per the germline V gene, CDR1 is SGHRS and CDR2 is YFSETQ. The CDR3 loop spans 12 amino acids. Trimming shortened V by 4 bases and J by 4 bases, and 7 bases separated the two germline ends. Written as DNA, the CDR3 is TGCGCCAGCAGCGGACCGGCAGATACGCAGTATTTT. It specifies CASSGPADTQYF.

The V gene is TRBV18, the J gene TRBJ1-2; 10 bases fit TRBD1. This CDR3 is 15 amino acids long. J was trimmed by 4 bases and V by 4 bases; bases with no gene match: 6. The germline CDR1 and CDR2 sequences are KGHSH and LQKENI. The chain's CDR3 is CASSLGTGDVYGYTF. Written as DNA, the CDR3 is TGTGCCAGCTCACTTGGGACAGGGGATGTCTATGGCTACACCTTC.

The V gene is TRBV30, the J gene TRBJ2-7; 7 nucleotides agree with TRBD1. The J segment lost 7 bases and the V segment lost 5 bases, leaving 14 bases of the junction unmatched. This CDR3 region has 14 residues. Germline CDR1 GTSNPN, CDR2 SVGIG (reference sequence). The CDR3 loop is CAWGGTVPGSEQYF. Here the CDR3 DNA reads TGTGCCTGGGGTGGGACAGTACCGGGGAGTGAGCAGTACTTC.

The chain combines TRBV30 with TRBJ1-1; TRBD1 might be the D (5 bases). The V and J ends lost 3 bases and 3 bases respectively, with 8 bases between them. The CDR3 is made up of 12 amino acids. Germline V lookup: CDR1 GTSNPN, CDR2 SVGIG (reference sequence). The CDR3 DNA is TGTGCCTGGAGAACAGGTCACACTGAAGCTTTCTTT. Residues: CAWRTGHTEAFF.